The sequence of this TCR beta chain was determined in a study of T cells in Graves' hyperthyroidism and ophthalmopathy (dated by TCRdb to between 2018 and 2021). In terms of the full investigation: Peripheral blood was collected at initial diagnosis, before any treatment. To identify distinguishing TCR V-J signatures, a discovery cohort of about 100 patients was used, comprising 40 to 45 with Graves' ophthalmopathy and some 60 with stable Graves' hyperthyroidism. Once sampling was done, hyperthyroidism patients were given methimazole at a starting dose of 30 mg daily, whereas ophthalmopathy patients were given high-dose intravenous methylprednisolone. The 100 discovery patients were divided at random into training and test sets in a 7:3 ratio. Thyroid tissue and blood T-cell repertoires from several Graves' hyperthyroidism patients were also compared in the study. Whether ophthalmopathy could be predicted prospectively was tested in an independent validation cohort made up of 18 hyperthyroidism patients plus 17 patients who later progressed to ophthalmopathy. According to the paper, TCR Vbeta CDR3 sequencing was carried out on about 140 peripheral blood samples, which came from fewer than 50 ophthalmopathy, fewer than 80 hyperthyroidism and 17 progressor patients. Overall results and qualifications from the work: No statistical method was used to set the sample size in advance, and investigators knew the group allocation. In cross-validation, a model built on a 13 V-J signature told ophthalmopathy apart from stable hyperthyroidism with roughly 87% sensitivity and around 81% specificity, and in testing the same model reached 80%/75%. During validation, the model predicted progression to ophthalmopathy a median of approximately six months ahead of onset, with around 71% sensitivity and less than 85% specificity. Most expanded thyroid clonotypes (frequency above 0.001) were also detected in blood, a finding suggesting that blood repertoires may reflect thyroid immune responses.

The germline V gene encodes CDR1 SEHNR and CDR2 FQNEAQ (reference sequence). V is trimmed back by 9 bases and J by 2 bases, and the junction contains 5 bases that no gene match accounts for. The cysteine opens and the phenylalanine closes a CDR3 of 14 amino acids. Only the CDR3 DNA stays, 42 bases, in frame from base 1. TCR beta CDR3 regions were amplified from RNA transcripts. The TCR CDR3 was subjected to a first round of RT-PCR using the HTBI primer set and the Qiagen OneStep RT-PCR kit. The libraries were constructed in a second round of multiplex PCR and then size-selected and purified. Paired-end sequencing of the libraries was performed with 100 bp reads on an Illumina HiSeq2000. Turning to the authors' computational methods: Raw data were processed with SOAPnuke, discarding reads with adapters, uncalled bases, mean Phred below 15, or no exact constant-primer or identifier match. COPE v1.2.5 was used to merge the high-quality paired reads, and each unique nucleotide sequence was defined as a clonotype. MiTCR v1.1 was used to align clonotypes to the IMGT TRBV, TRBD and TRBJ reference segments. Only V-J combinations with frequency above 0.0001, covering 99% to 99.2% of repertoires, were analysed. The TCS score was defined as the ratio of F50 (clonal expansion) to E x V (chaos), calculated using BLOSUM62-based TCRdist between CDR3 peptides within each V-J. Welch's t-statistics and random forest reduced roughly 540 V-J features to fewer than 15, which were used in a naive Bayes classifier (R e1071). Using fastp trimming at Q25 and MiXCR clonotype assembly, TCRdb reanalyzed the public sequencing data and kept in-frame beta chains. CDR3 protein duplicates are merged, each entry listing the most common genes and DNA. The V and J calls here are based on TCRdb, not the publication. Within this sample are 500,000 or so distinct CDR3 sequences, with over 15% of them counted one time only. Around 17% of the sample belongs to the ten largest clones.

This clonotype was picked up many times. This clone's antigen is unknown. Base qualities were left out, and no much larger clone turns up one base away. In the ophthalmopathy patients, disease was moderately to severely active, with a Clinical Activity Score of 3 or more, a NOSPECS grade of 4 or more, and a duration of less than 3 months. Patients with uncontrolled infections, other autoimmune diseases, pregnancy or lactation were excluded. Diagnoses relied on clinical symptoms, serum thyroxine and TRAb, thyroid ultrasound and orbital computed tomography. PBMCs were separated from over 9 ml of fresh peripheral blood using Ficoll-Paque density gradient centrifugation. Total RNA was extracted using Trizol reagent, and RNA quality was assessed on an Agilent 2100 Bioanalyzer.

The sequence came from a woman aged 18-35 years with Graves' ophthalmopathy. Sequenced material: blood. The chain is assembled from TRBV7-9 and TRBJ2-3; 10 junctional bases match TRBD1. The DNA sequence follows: TGTGCCAGTACGACAGGGGGCAACACAGATACGCAGTATTTT. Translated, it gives CASTTGGNTDTQYF. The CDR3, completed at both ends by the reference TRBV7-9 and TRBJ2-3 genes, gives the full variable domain DTGVSQNPRHKITKRGQNVTFRCDPISEHNRLYWYRQTLGQGPEFLTYFQNEAQLEKSRLLSDRFSAERPKGSFSTLEIQRTEQGDSAMYLCASTTGGNTDTQYFGPGTRLTVL.